Listed here are 13 T cell receptor beta chains from one sample, sequenced in a study of T cell repertoires in cytomegalovirus infection. TCRdb recomputed calls from the reads with MiXCR, one row per CDR3 protein. Of 130,000 or so distinct CDR3 sequences in the sample, 5% to 6.5% were seen once. The sample taken for sequencing was PBMCs. The receptors originated from a human donor in good health (CMV status not recorded). Some clones in this sample may be carry-over from other donors' samples.

This clonotype was observed at least ten times. The V and J genes are TRBV2 and TRBJ2-1; TRBD2 might be the D (6 bases). CDR1 and CDR2 from the germline V gene are SNHLY and FYNNEI. The CDR3 runs to 13 residues. The germline V and J ends were trimmed by 6 bases and 5 bases, with 11 bases remaining between them. The CDR3 protein is CASREGLHNEQFF. The CDR3 coding sequence is TGTGCCAGCAGGGAGGGACTTCACAATGAGCAGTTCTTC.

The table lists this clonotype with many counts. The rearrangement joins TRBV5-1 to TRBJ2-3; 7 positions agree with TRBD1. Germline-derived CDR1 and CDR2 are SGHRS and YFSETQ. V dropped 0 bases and J dropped 0; count of bases not matched to a gene: 4. The CDR3 spans 16 residues. The CDR3 nucleotides are TGCGCCAGCAGCTTGGAAGGGGACAGTAGCACAGATACGCAGTATTTT. Amino acid sequence: CASSLEGDSSTDTQYF.

This clonotype was observed at least ten times. The junction departs from the called germline gene at one end, perhaps through a read error. V usage is TRBV7-8 and J usage is TRBJ2-7; 7 nucleotides align to TRBD1. This CDR3 contains 13 residues. Germline V gene sequence: CDR1 SGHVS, CDR2 FQNEAQ. The CDR3 DNA follows: TGTGCCAGCAGCCCCCCAATGGGACGGACAGGTTCCTTC. Translation: CASSPPMGRTGSF.

V usage is TRBV20-1 and J usage is TRBJ1-2; maybe TRBD1 (5 bases). Germline-derived CDR1 and CDR2 are DFQATT and SNEGSKA (reference sequence). This CDR3 contains 15 residues. Trimming took 2 bases from V and 5 from J, leaving 18 bases between them. CDR3 protein: CSARSGYKTEYGYTF. In DNA, the CDR3 is TGCAGTGCTAGATCTGGGTACAAGACAGAATATGGCTACACCTTC.

This clonotype was counted only a few times. The chain couples TRBV20-1 to TRBJ1-1; D is uncertain. CDR1 and CDR2 from the germline V gene are DFQATT and SNEGSKA (reference sequence). Trimming removed 0 bases at V and 2 bases at J, with 7 bases between. The CDR3 runs 13 residues. DNA for the CDR3: TGCAGTGCTAGAGAGGACTCAAACACTGAAGCTTTCTTT. It encodes CSAREDSNTEAFF.

This clonotype was counted many times. The genes are TRBV6-1 and TRBJ2-1; TRBD2 agrees at 7 bases. This CDR3 is 12 amino acids long. Germline loops: CDR1 MNHNS, CDR2 SASEGT. J was trimmed by 15 bases and V by 5 bases; bases with no gene match: 10. CDR3 DNA: TGTGCCAGCAGTACGCCGGGAGGTGTTGGGTTCTTC. Protein sequence: CASSTPGGVGFF.

In its sample, this clonotype was seen many times. The rearrangement links TRBV7-8 to TRBJ1-3; 11 positions match TRBD1. From germline, CDR1 is SGHVS and CDR2 FQNEAQ. The junction had 13 bases not matched to a gene; V was cut back by 6 bases and J by 0 bases. This CDR3 contains 19 residues. CDR3 residues: CASSKIRGQGESSGNTIYF. The CDR3 DNA sequence: TGTGCCAGCAGTAAAATTAGGGGACAGGGGGAGAGCTCTGGAAACACCATATATTTT.

This clonotype was counted at least ten times. The V and J genes are TRBV6-2 or TRBV6-3 and TRBJ2-7; TRBD1 agrees at 11 bases. CDR3 length equals 14 residues. The trim removed 7 bases at V and 3 bases at J, leaving 5 bases unmatched. Germline-derived CDR1 and CDR2 are MNHEY and SVGEGT. The CDR3 DNA is TGTGCCAGCACGGGCGGGACAGGGGGCTACGAGCAGTACTTC. It encodes CASTGGTGGYEQYF.

The sample holds many counts of this clonotype. The chain combines TRBV7-2 with TRBJ2-3; 16 bases fit TRBD2. This CDR3 is built from 17 residues. Germline V gene sequence: CDR1 SGHTA, CDR2 FQGNSA. V lost 5 bases to trimming and J lost 9 bases; unmatched junction nucleotides: 11. In DNA, the CDR3 is TGTGCCAGCAGCCCCCGTTTGGGACTAGCGGGGGGGCGCACGCAGTATTTT. Translating it yields CASSPRLGLAGGRTQYF.

Only a few counts were recorded for this clonotype. J is TRBJ1-1 and V is TRBV5-6; D possibly corresponds to TRBD1 (6 bases). The CDR3 is 15 amino acids. V gave up 2 bases and J gave up 5 bases, with 16 bases separating them. CDR1 and CDR2 (germline): SGHDT, YYEEEE. CDR3: CASSFVGRGETEAFF. The CDR3 nucleotides are TGTGCCAGCAGCTTTGTCGGCAGGGGTGAGACTGAAGCTTTCTTT.

The chain links TRBV19 to TRBJ1-2; 7 nucleotides align to TRBD1. V lost 7 bases to trimming and J lost 1 base; unmatched junction nucleotides: 6. Per germline, CDR1 LNHDA and CDR2 SQIVND (reference sequence). The CDR3 contains 14 residues. Here the CDR3 DNA reads TGTGCCAGTAACAGGGACAGAAATAACTATGGCTACACCTTC. This gives the protein CASNRDRNNYGYTF.

This chain uses TRBV14 with TRBJ2-3, with D possibly TRBD2 on 6 matching bases. Trimming stripped 5 bases from V and 3 bases from J, with 9 bases between. Germline V gene lookup returns CDR1 SGHDN and CDR2 FVKESK. This CDR3 contains 13 residues. CDR3 sequence: CASSARGTDTQYF. Here the CDR3 DNA reads TGTGCCAGCAGCGCTCGGGGGACAGATACGCAGTATTTT.

In this sample, this clonotype turned up many times. This chain uses TRBV7-2 with TRBJ2-3; 8 bases line up with TRBD2. The CDR3 runs 15 residues. Germline assignment: CDR1 SGHTA and CDR2 FQGNSA. After removal of 6 bases from V and 2 bases from J, the junction contained 7 bases not matched to a gene. The CDR3 spells CASSRQGLVTDTQYF. The CDR3 DNA is TGTGCCAGCAGTCGCCAGGGACTAGTCACAGATACGCAGTATTTT.